This T cell receptor beta chain emerged from a study of siplizumab effects on memory and regulatory T cells. General observations from the study: A significant reduction in alloreactive sequences traceable to unstimulated CD4+ memory cells was produced by siplizumab. Naive T cells appeared more varied than memory cells and looked like key alloresponse contributors.

The table came from immunoSEQ multiplex PCR; TCRdb's copy has only in-frame clones and leaves some out. This repertoire shows just under 20,000 clones, about 45% found once; its top ten account for 5.5% to 7%. The mixed lymphocyte reaction cells underwent coculture at 37°C for less than 7 days. Researchers tagged responder PBMCs with CFSE and stimulator PBMCs with Violet Dye before mixing them 1:1. Germline values: CDR1 LNHDA, CDR2 SQIVND (reference sequence). Trimming left V 6 bases short and J 0 bases short, with 14 bases between. The CDR3 sequence is 15 residues long. Within the sample, this clone is medium-sized (0.01 to 0.1%). Antigen: not known.

The specimen was CFSE-low (dividing) CD4+ T cells sorted from an allogeneic mixed lymphocyte reaction. The source of this sequence is a human donor in good health; the cells came from an allogeneic mixed lymphocyte reaction. Some clones in this sample may be carry-over from other donors' samples. The rearrangement joins TRBV19 to TRBJ1-2; D may be TRBD1 (5 bases). The CDR3 DNA reads TGTGCCAGTAGATCCCAAGGGGAGGCTAACTATGGCTACACCTTC. Translating gives CASRSQGEANYGYTF.